This is a list of T cell receptor beta chains from one sample in a study of cytomegalovirus exposure and HLA in healthy donors. Repertoires were generated with immunoSEQ multiplex PCR, while TCRdb's copy carries only in-frame clones and drops some. The data contain 100,000 to 150,000 clones, roughly four fifths of them singletons. Sequencing input: PBMCs. The receptors here all came from a man aged 18 to 29 in good health and CMV-seronegative. Both conserved end residues are trimmed from each CDR3. Size tells how often a clone was seen (once, few, many) or the class of an expanded clone, and some rows leave it out.

v_call	cdr3_length	clone_size	j_call	cdr3_aa
TRBV5-1	13	NA	TRBJ2-1	ASSPDRALVNERF
TRBV15	16	NA	TRBJ1-1	ATSRDRAQGAVNTEAF
TRBV2	11	NA	TRBJ1-1	ASRQGIGTEAF
TRBV7-8	13	few	TRBJ2-1	ASSLERVDYNEQF
TRBV19	15	NA	TRBJ1-2	ASSIDYWSGFSVGYT
TRBV2	11	NA	TRBJ2-7	ASIWEGISEQY
TRBV7-6	13	NA	TRBJ2-1	ASSQLTSVYNEQF
TRBV7-6	13	NA	TRBJ1-6	ASSQLGGQDSPLH
TRBV7-8	13	NA	TRBJ2-1	ASSLVGQPYNEQF
TRBV6-1	10	few	TRBJ1-2	ASSEPGRGFT
TRBV7-9	14	NA	TRBJ2-7	ASSLAMGQLSYEQY
TRBV2	9	few	TRBJ2-7	ASRQESEQY
TRBV9	11	NA	TRBJ1-2	ASSVGREGGYT
TRBV15	13	NA	TRBJ1-5	ATSTTGVPNQPQH
TRBV19	11	NA	TRBJ2-7	ASSIAQTYEQY
TRBV10-3	11	NA	TRBJ1-3	AIRDRGGNTIY
TRBV7-9	14	NA	TRBJ1-1	ASSLGAGGLNTEAF
TRBV27	10	NA	TRBJ1-2	ASSRQGVGYT
TRBV2	12	NA	TRBJ2-3	ACHQELGQPTQY
TRBV27	10	NA	TRBJ2-7	ASSLWGGEQY
TRBV4-1	13	NA	TRBJ2-1	ASSSEGASYNEQF
TRBV9	15	NA	TRBJ2-2	ASSPSGGGAVTGELF
TRBV2	12	NA	TRBJ2-1	ASSEPSVRDEQF
TRBV29-1	12	NA	TRBJ2-5	SVRSGGGQETQY
TRBV11-3	13	NA	TRBJ2-1	ASSLDGGPYNEQF
TRBV7-2	14	NA	TRBJ1-2	ASSLGTADTGYGYT
TRBV19	12	NA	TRBJ2-2	ASSLQGEVGELF
TRBV7-9	12	NA	TRBJ2-7	ASSKRTGGNEQY
TRBV5-6	15	NA	TRBJ1-4	ASSLGQGVTTNEKLF
TRBV4-1	13	NA	TRBJ1-2	ASSQVHSAIYGYT
TRBV6-5	11	medium-sized	TRBJ1-1	ASSTVVNTEAF
TRBV7-2	11	few	TRBJ2-3	ASSLDLVGTQY
TRBV5-1	12	NA	TRBJ2-1	ASSLGWEGNEQF
TRBV18	11	NA	TRBJ1-1	ASSLPQGASAF
TRBV5-6	12	NA	TRBJ2-7	ASSLGDRAYEQY
TRBV19	16	NA	TRBJ2-2	ASSTRTGGVRNTGELF
TRBV7-8	15	NA	TRBJ2-2	ASSSSGQGIVTGELF
TRBV28	11	NA	TRBJ2-5	ASSWNPRVTQY
TRBV7-9	11	NA	TRBJ2-2	ASSFRGTGELF
TRBV6-5	13	NA	TRBJ2-1	ASSRTGQGANEQF
TRBV10-3	11	NA	TRBJ2-3	ATSAGGTDTQY
TRBV7-6	9	NA	TRBJ2-5	ASSTEETQY
TRBV4-1	13	NA	TRBJ1-6	ASSQVGRDNSPLH
TRBV5-6	13	NA	TRBJ1-2	ASSGPRTADYGYT
TRBV9	14	NA	TRBJ2-7	ASSVATGLPISEQY
TRBV7-2	13	NA	TRBJ2-2	ASSLSPSNTGELF
TRBV18	12	NA	TRBJ2-1	ASSPPTVRDEQF
TRBV7-9	13	NA	TRBJ1-5	ASSLVGAGNQPQH
TRBV5-6	12	NA	TRBJ2-3	ASSSDRVTDTQY
TRBV5-6	10	NA	TRBJ1-2	ASSPAGQGAT
TRBV9	11	NA	TRBJ1-1	ASSVGVAGITF
TRBV9	12	NA	TRBJ2-1	ASSRGSPDNEQF
TRBV6-5	11	NA	TRBJ2-7	ASSYSYRGEQY
TRBV7-6	12	NA	TRBJ1-3	ASSLGTSGNTIY
TRBV13	16	NA	TRBJ2-1	ASSTRVLAGGLYNEQF
TRBV7-9	13	NA	TRBJ1-1	ASSYGQGAKTEAF
TRBV11-1	14	few	TRBJ1-1	ASRLRPMQGGTEAF
TRBV2	9	NA	TRBJ2-7	ASLQVYEQY
TRBV11-2	12	NA	TRBJ1-2	ASSLGQGNYGYT